Listed below are T cell receptor beta chains from one sample, sequenced in a study of OX40 agonist ivuxolimab in advanced cancers. Repertoires were generated with immunoSEQ multiplex PCR, while TCRdb's copy carries only in-frame clones and drops some. Of 50,000 to 65,000 clones listed, 75% to 85% were seen once; the top ten hold about 0.73%. Material: CD4+ or CD8+ T cells sorted from blood, obtained in a trial of the OX40 agonist ivuxolimab. The receptors stem from an adult with an advanced solid tumor such as melanoma, head and neck, liver or kidney cancer. Both conserved end residues are part of each CDR3. The D gene is left open where the match is weak. The size entry is marked missing in some rows and otherwise reads once, few, many or a size class.

TRBV10-1	.	TRBD1	TRBJ1-2	CASSGDRDYGYTF	TGCGCCAGCAGTGGTGACAGGGACTATGGCTACACCTTC
TRBV2	.	TRBD2	TRBJ2-5	CASSGGASGRETQYF	TGTGCCAGCAGTGGTGGGGCTAGCGGCCGGGAGACCCAGTACTTC
TRBV7-2	few	TRBD1	TRBJ1-2	CASSLDRVHGYTF	TGTGCCAGCAGCCTGGACAGGGTCCATGGCTACACCTTC
TRBV5-1	.	.	TRBJ2-5	CASSPRDEETQYF	TGCGCCAGCAGCCCCAGGGATGAAGAGACCCAGTACTTC
TRBV6-6	.	.	TRBJ1-2	CASSYSQLGGGYTF	TGTGCCAGCAGTTACTCCCAGCTCGGAGGTGGCTACACCTTC
TRBV27	.	TRBD1	TRBJ2-7	CATQMNRGLGSIEQYF	TGTGCCACACAAATGAACAGGGGTTTAGGGTCAATCGAGCAGTACTTC
TRBV2	.	TRBD2	TRBJ2-1	CASSDASGGADNEQFF	TGTGCCAGCAGTGATGCTAGCGGGGGGGCCGACAATGAGCAGTTCTTC
TRBV7-2	.	.	TRBJ1-6	CASNLKTGAGRRNF	TGTGCCAGCAACCTTAAAACGGGGGCAGGGAGAAGAAACTTT
TRBV11-3	.	.	TRBJ2-2	CASSLGDTGELFF	TGTGCCAGCAGCTTAGGGGACACCGGGGAGCTGTTTTTT
TRBV11-3	.	.	TRBJ2-2	CASSFEGLGELFF	TGTGCCAGCAGCTTCGAAGGGCTCGGGGAGCTGTTTTTT
TRBV4-2	few	TRBD1	TRBJ1-1	CASSQDVKMTGRDTEAFF	TGTGCCAGCAGCCAAGATGTGAAGATGACAGGGAGGGACACTGAAGCTTTCTTT
TRBV7-9	once	TRBD2	TRBJ2-1	CASSPAGGPGNEQFF	TGTGCCAGCAGCCCGGCGGGGGGGCCGGGGAATGAGCAGTTCTTC
TRBV29-1	.	.	TRBJ1-1	CSVDGPGQNTEAFF	TGCAGCGTTGACGGGCCAGGACAGAACACTGAAGCTTTCTTT
TRBV11-3	.	TRBD1	TRBJ2-7	CASSLENRGTYEQYF	TGTGCCAGCAGCTTAGAAAACAGGGGGACCTACGAGCAGTACTTC
TRBV6-5	.	TRBD2	TRBJ2-3	CASRVSGYSTDTQYF	TGTGCCAGCAGGGTTAGCGGGTATAGCACAGATACGCAGTATTTT
TRBV6-1	once	TRBD1	TRBJ2-7	CASSPAGGQPYEQYF	TGTGCCAGCAGTCCAGCAGGGGGCCAACCCTACGAGCAGTACTTC
TRBV4-1	.	.	TRBJ1-5	CASSQEVGQGDQPQHF	TGCGCCAGCAGCCAAGAAGTCGGCCAGGGAGATCAGCCCCAGCATTTT
TRBV19	.	TRBD2	TRBJ2-2	CASSIGGGANTGELFF	TGTGCCAGTAGTATAGGCGGGGGAGCTAACACCGGGGAGCTGTTTTTT
TRBV5-4	.	TRBD1	TRBJ1-2	CASSSGRDREYGYTF	TGTGCCAGCAGCTCGGGCCGGGACAGGGAGTATGGCTACACCTTC
TRBV7-9	.	.	TRBJ1-1	CASSSSFRTGNTEAFF	TGTGCCAGCAGCTCTTCCTTTCGAACAGGGAACACTGAAGCTTTCTTT
TRBV19	.	TRBD2	TRBJ2-3	CASSIELAGGTDTQYF	TGTGCCAGTAGTATAGAACTAGCGGGGGGCACAGATACGCAGTATTTT
TRBV2	few	.	TRBJ2-7	CASREASAPYF	TGTGCCAGCAGGGAAGCAAGCGCTCCATACTTC
TRBV18	.	.	TRBJ1-2	CASSPRLGDGYTF	TGTGCCAGCTCACCCCGTTTGGGTGATGGCTACACCTTC
TRBV7-2	.	.	TRBJ1-4	CASSPTANEKLFF	TGTGCCAGCAGTCCGACAGCAAATGAAAAACTGTTTTTT
TRBV5-1	.	.	TRBJ2-2	CASSLSQVRAGELFF	TGCGCCAGCAGCTTGAGTCAGGTCCGCGCCGGGGAGCTGTTTTTT
TRBV5-1	.	TRBD2	TRBJ2-3	CASSLGTGGDTQYF	TGCGCCAGCAGCCTGGGGACCGGGGGGGATACGCAGTATTTT
TRBV7-2	.	TRBD1	TRBJ1-4	CASSPNRDSEKLFF	TGTGCCAGCAGCCCTAATCGGGACAGTGAAAAACTGTTTTTT
TRBV19	.	TRBD2	TRBJ2-5	CASSIRPGLARQETQYF	TGTGCCAGTAGTATTAGACCGGGACTAGCAAGACAAGAGACCCAGTACTTC
TRBV27	.	TRBD1	TRBJ1-5	CASSWTGGNQPQHF	TGTGCCAGCAGTTGGACAGGGGGCAATCAGCCCCAGCATTTT
TRBV2	few	TRBD1	TRBJ2-1	CASTSEGTGYNEQFF	TGTGCCAGCACCTCGGAGGGGACAGGTTACAATGAGCAGTTCTTC
TRBV5-4	once	.	TRBJ2-2	CASSLAGLDTGELFF	TGTGCCAGCAGCTTGGCCGGGCTAGATACCGGGGAGCTGTTTTTT
TRBV11-2	.	TRBD1	TRBJ2-7	CASSPYTGGPYEQYF	TGTGCCAGCAGCCCTTACACAGGGGGTCCCTACGAGCAGTACTTC
TRBV19	few	.	TRBJ1-1	CASRQLNTEAFF	TGTGCCAGTAGACAACTTAACACTGAAGCTTTCTTT
TRBV19	.	TRBD1	TRBJ2-3	CASKSGTGASAQYF	TGTGCCAGTAAATCCGGGACAGGGGCCTCCGCGCAGTATTTT
TRBV29-1	.	TRBD2	TRBJ2-1	CSVATSGANEQFF	TGCAGCGTTGCAACTAGCGGGGCCAATGAGCAGTTCTTC
TRBV2	once	.	TRBJ2-1	CASKGDTLYNEQFF	TGTGCCAGCAAAGGGGACACCCTTTACAATGAGCAGTTCTTC
TRBV6-1	.	TRBD2	TRBJ2-3	CASSEFDSGTIDTQYF	TGTGCCAGCAGTGAATTTGATAGCGGGACTATCGATACGCAGTATTTT
TRBV15	.	.	TRBJ2-6	CATSSDSSGANVLTF	TGTGCCACCAGCAGCGACAGCTCTGGGGCCAACGTCCTGACTTTC
TRBV10-1	few	.	TRBJ2-7	CASSEESNGFEYF	TGCGCCAGCAGTGAGGAATCGAACGGATTCGAGTACTTC
TRBV19	.	.	TRBJ2-7	CASSMRTLREQYF	TGTGCCAGTAGTATGAGGACGTTACGCGAGCAGTACTTC
TRBV11-2	.	TRBD2	TRBJ2-1	CASSLDGAGGFNEQFF	TGTGCCAGCAGCTTAGACGGGGCCGGGGGGTTCAATGAGCAGTTCTTC